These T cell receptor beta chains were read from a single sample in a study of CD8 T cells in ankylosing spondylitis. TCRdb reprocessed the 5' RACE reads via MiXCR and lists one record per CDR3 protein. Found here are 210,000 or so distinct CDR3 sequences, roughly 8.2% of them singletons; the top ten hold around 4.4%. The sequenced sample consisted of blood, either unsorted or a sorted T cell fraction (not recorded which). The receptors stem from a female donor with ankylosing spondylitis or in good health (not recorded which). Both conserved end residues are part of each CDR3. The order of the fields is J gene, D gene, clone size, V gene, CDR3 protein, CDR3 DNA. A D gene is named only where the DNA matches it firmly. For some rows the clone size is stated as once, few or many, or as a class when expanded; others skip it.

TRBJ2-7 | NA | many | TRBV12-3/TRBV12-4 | CASSPLYADFSSYEQYF | TGTGCCAGCAGTCCACTATATGCGGATTTCAGCTCCTACGAGCAGTACTTC
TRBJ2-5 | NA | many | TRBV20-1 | CSATSGLALEETQYF | TGCAGTGCCACCTCCGGTCTGGCGCTGGAAGAGACCCAGTACTTC
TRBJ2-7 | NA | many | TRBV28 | CASSPPVHEQYF | TGTGCCAGCAGTCCTCCAGTACACGAGCAGTACTTC
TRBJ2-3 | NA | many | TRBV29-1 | CSVEYQGTDTQYF | TGCAGCGTTGAATACCAGGGTACAGATACGCAGTATTTT
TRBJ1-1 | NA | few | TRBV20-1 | CSASPPLAEAFF | TGCAGTGCTAGCCCCCCCCTCGCTGAAGCTTTCTTT
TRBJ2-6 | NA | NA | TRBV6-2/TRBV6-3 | CASSYPQGISGANVLTF | TGTGCCAGCAGTTACCCGCAGGGAATCTCTGGGGCCAACGTCCTGACTTTC
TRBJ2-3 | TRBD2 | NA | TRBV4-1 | CASSPKFSGSITNTQYF | TGCGCCAGCAGCCCGAAGTTTAGCGGGAGCATTACTAATACGCAGTATTTT
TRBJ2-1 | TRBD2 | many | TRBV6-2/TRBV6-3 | CASMLSGGSYNEQFF | TGTGCCAGCATGCTTAGCGGGGGCTCCTACAATGAGCAGTTCTTC
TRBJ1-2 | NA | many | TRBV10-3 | CAISVREGNYGYTF | TGTGCCATCAGTGTGCGCGAGGGTAACTATGGCTACACCTTC
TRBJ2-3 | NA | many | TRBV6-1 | CASSRALPSTDTQYF | TGTGCCAGCAGTCGGGCTCTACCTAGCACAGATACGCAGTATTTT
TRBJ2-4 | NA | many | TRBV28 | CASSFGAKNIQYF | TGTGCCAGCAGTTTTGGGGCCAAAAACATTCAGTACTTC
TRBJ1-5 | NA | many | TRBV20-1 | CSATGPGGVNQPQHF | TGCAGTGCAACGGGCCCCGGGGGGGTCAATCAGCCCCAGCATTTT
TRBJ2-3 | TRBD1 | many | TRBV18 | CASSPRTGVATDTQYF | TGTGCCAGCTCACCGCGGACAGGGGTGGCCACAGATACGCAGTATTTT
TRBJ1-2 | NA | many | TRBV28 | CASSPLYYGYTF | TGTGCCAGCAGTCCCTTATACTATGGCTACACCTTC
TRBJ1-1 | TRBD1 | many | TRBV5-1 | CASSPRGGGPTEAFF | TGCGCCAGCAGCCCCAGGGGAGGGGGCCCCACTGAAGCTTTCTTT
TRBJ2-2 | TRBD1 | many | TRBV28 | CASTGQGYTGELFF | TGTGCCAGCACGGGACAGGGTTACACCGGGGAGCTGTTTTTT
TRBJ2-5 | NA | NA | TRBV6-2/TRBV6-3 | CASSPHQGAGKTQYF | TGTGCCAGCAGTCCACACCAAGGGGCCGGAAAGACCCAGTACTTC
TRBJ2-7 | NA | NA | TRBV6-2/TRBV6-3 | CASKKGNEQYF | TGTGCCAGCAAAAAGGGGAACGAGCAGTACTTC
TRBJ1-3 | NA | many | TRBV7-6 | CASSPWGRQDSGNTIYF | TGTGCCAGCAGCCCTTGGGGGAGACAGGACTCTGGAAACACCATATATTTT
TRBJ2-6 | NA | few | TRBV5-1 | CASSPLLSRSSGANVLTF | TGCGCCAGCAGCCCTTTACTATCTAGATCCTCTGGGGCCAACGTCCTGACTTTC
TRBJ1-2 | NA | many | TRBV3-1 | CASSSQGWDYGYTF | TGTGCCAGCAGCTCGCAGGGTTGGGACTATGGCTACACCTTC
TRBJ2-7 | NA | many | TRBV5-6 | CASSLDQGRYEQYF | TGTGCCAGCAGCTTGGATCAGGGCCGCTACGAGCAGTACTTC
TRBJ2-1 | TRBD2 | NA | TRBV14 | CASSHLAGGLEQFF | TGTGCCAGCAGCCATCTAGCGGGAGGGCTTGAGCAGTTCTTC
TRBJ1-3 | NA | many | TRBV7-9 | CASSFRSGNTIYF | TGTGCCAGCAGCTTTCGGTCTGGAAACACCATATATTTT
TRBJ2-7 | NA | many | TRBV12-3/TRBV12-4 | CASSFRPERALEQYF | TGTGCCAGCAGTTTCAGACCCGAGCGGGCCCTCGAGCAGTACTTC
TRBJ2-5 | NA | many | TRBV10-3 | CAISESPYSQETQYF | TGTGCCATCAGTGAGTCCCCGTACAGCCAAGAGACCCAGTACTTC
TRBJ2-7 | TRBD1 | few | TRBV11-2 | CASSRDRVYEQYF | TGTGCCAGCAGCCGGGACAGGGTCTACGAGCAGTACTTC
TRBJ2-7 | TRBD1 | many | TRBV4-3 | CASSQDRDSYEQYF | TGCGCCAGCAGCCAAGATAGGGACAGCTACGAGCAGTACTTC